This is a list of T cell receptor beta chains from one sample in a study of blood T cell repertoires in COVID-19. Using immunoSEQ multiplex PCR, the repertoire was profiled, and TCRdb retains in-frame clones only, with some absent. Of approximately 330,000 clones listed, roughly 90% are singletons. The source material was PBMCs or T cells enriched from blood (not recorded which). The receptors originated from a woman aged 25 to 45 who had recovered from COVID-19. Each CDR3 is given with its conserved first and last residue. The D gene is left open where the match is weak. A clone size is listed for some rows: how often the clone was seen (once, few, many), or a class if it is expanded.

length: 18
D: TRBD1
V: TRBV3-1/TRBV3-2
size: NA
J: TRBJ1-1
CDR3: CASSQEVGQGARYTEAFF
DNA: TGTGCCAGCAGCCAAGAAGTTGGACAGGGGGCTCGGTACACTGAAGCTTTCTTT

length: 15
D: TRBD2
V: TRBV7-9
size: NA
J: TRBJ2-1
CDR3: CASSPGLAGRDEQFF
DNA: TGTGCCAGCAGCCCCGGACTAGCGGGACGGGATGAGCAGTTCTTC

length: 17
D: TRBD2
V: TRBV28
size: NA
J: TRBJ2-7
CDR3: CASSSGGPSGSVYEQYF
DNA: TGTGCCAGCAGTTCGGGGGGGCCTAGCGGGAGTGTATACGAGCAGTACTTC

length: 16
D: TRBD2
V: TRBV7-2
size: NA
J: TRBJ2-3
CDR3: CASSKQGTSGRDTQYF
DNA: TGTGCCAGCAGCAAGCAAGGGACTAGCGGGAGGGATACGCAGTATTTT

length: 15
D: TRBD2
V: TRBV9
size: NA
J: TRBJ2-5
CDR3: CASSVAGGYQETQYF
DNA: TGTGCCAGCAGCGTTGCGGGGGGGTACCAAGAGACCCAGTACTTC

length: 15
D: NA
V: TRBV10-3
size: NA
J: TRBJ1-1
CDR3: CAISAREGEHTEAFF
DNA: TGTGCCATCAGTGCGCGAGAGGGAGAACACACTGAAGCTTTCTTT

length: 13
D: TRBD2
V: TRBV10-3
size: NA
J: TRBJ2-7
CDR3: CAITAGASYEQYF
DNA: TGTGCCATCACGGCGGGAGCCTCCTACGAGCAGTACTTC

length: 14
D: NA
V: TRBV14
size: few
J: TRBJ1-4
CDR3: CASSQESPPLGLFF
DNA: TGTGCCAGCAGCCAAGAGAGTCCCCCCCTCGGACTGTTTTTT

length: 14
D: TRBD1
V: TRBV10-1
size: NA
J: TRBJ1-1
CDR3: CASSRGTGFTEAFF
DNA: TGCGCCAGCAGCCGCGGGACAGGATTCACTGAAGCTTTCTTT

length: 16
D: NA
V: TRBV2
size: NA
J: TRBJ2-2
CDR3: CASSEARDGGSGELFF
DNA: TGTGCCAGCAGTGAAGCCCGGGATGGTGGGTCCGGGGAGCTGTTTTTT